This T cell receptor beta chain was sequenced for a study of cytomegalovirus exposure and HLA in healthy donors. Profiled with immunoSEQ multiplex PCR; TCRdb holds only in-frame clones, not every one. This sample yields about 200,000 clones, of which 88% are seen a single time; about 3% belongs to the top ten. The CDR3 extends over 14 amino acids. Trimming stripped 0 bases from V and 1 base from J, with 5 bases between. Germline loops: CDR1 LGHNA, CDR2 YSLEER. The genes are TRBV4-3 and TRBJ2-3; D gene uncertain. What was sequenced was PBMCs. The source of this sequence is a woman between 18 and 30 years old in good health and CMV-seronegative. The CDR3 sequence: CASSQDVGTDTQYF. The DNA for the CDR3 is TGCGCCAGCAGCCAAGATGTAGGCACAGATACGCAGTATTTT.